The rows below give T cell receptor beta chains drawn from one sample of a study of CD8 T cells in Susac syndrome. One entry per CDR3 protein, called by TCRdb with MiXCR from the immunoSEQ multiplex PCR reads. This sample has 130,000 or so distinct CDR3 sequences, with 80% found just once. Sequences were obtained from CD8+ T cells from PBMCs. These receptors were collected from a human donor with multiple sclerosis. Both conserved end residues are part of each CDR3. The order of the fields is D gene, J gene, V gene, clone size, CDR3 protein, CDR3 DNA. D genes are given only for firm matches. Size tells how often a clone was seen (once, few, many) or the class of an expanded clone, and some rows leave it out.

d_gene: NA; j_gene: TRBJ2-1; v_gene: TRBV11-2; abundance: NA; CDR3aa: CASSLSVADEQFF; CDR3nt: TGTGCCAGCAGCTTGTCGGTAGCGGACGAGCAGTTCTTC
d_gene: TRBD2; j_gene: TRBJ2-1; v_gene: TRBV5-4; abundance: NA; CDR3aa: CASSLELAGLFHEQFF; CDR3nt: TGTGCCAGCAGCTTGGAACTAGCGGGACTCTTTCATGAGCAGTTCTTC
d_gene: NA; j_gene: TRBJ2-2; v_gene: TRBV5-1; abundance: once; CDR3aa: CASRWNTGELFF; CDR3nt: TGCGCCAGCAGGTGGAACACCGGGGAGCTGTTTTTT
d_gene: NA; j_gene: TRBJ2-7; v_gene: TRBV12-3/TRBV12-4; abundance: NA; CDR3aa: CASSSLWSHSAWSHEQYF; CDR3nt: TGTGCCAGCAGTTCTCTATGGTCGCATTCGGCCTGGAGCCACGAGCAGTACTTC
d_gene: NA; j_gene: TRBJ2-1; v_gene: TRBV28; abundance: NA; CDR3aa: CASRGVRGAPYNEQFF; CDR3nt: TGTGCCAGCCGGGGAGTCCGGGGAGCCCCCTACAATGAGCAGTTCTTC
d_gene: NA; j_gene: TRBJ2-2; v_gene: TRBV3-1; abundance: NA; CDR3aa: CASSQRGELFF; CDR3nt: TGTGCCAGCAGCCAAAGAGGGGAGCTGTTTTTT
d_gene: TRBD1; j_gene: TRBJ2-1; v_gene: TRBV27; abundance: NA; CDR3aa: CASSSSGTGEIDEQFF; CDR3nt: TGTGCCAGCAGTTCCTCCGGGACAGGGGAAATCGATGAGCAGTTCTTC
d_gene: TRBD1; j_gene: TRBJ2-3; v_gene: TRBV28; abundance: NA; CDR3aa: CASNPGTGVTDTQYF; CDR3nt: TGTGCCAGCAACCCCGGGACAGGGGTCACAGATACGCAGTATTTT
d_gene: NA; j_gene: TRBJ2-7; v_gene: TRBV27; abundance: few; CDR3aa: CASSLSRSPFYEQYF; CDR3nt: TGTGCCAGCAGTTTATCCCGAAGCCCTTTCTACGAGCAGTACTTC
d_gene: NA; j_gene: TRBJ2-3; v_gene: TRBV12-3/TRBV12-4; abundance: once; CDR3aa: CASSYGLTDTQYF; CDR3nt: TGTGCCAGCAGTTATGGGCTCACAGATACGCAGTATTTT
d_gene: NA; j_gene: TRBJ2-1; v_gene: TRBV11-2; abundance: NA; CDR3aa: CASRTAGEQFF; CDR3nt: TGTGCCAGCAGGACGGCCGGTGAGCAGTTCTTC